Each of the 30 T cell receptor beta chains below was sequenced from the same sample in a study of cytomegalovirus exposure and HLA in healthy donors. This PCR relied on a set of 60 Vbeta primers and 13 Jbeta primers. Sequenced by immunoSEQ multiplex PCR; TCRdb stores in-frame clones only, minus some. The repertoire includes 100,000 or so clones, roughly 70% of them detected once, and about 10% sits in the top ten. Source material: PBMCs. These TCRs come from a man aged 45-65 years in good health and CMV-seronegative.

This chain links TRBV5-1 with TRBJ2-7; TRBD1 matches at 11 bases. The CDR3 runs to 16 residues. The trim removed 4 bases at V and 0 bases at J, leaving 6 bases unmatched. Germline V gene sequence: CDR1 SGHRS, CDR2 YFSETQ. The CDR3 sequence is CASSGGQGAASYEQYF. Written as DNA, the CDR3 is TGCGCCAGCAGCGGAGGACAGGGGGCCGCCTCCTACGAGCAGTACTTC.

This clone was recorded once. This sequence joins TRBV6-6 and TRBJ1-4; D is undetermined. Deletions cut 2 bases from V and 2 bases from J, with 9 bases between. Germline V gene data show CDR1 as MNHNY and CDR2 as SVGAGI (reference sequence). The CDR3 sequence is 15 residues long. CDR3 residues: CASSYAGFTNEKLFF. The CDR3 DNA follows: TGTGCCAGCAGTTACGCCGGGTTCACTAATGAAAAACTGTTTTTT.

J is TRBJ1-4 and V is TRBV7-6, with 9 bases identical to TRBD1. Germline V CDR1 and CDR2: SGHVS, FNYEAQ. This CDR3 region has 15 residues. V was pared by 5 bases and J by 5 bases, with 6 bases of the junction left unmatched. The CDR3 bases are TGTGCCAGCAGCCCGACAGGGGGATCAAATGAAAAACTGTTTTTT. Its protein product is CASSPTGGSNEKLFF.

The chain links TRBV28 to TRBJ2-1, with 16 bases aligning to TRBD2. This CDR3 comprises 15 residues. With 3 bases clipped from V and 10 bases from J, the junction kept 3 bases outside the gene matches. The germline CDR1 and CDR2 sequences are MDHEN and SYDVKM. The CDR3 DNA sequence: TGTGCCAGCAGTTTCGGGACTAGCGGGAGGGCCGAGCAGTTCTTC. Residues: CASSFGTSGRAEQFF.

The chain employs TRBV4-3 and TRBJ2-2, with D possibly TRBD2 on 6 matching bases. The ends were cut back, 2 bases at V and 2 bases at J, with 21 bases in the middle. The CDR3 covers 19 residues. Germline V gene lookup returns CDR1 LGHNA and CDR2 YSLEER. The CDR3 region is CASSQRVGHGSINTGELFF. The CDR3 nucleotides read TGCGCCAGCAGCCAAAGAGTCGGTCACGGGAGTATTAACACCGGGGAGCTGTTTTTT.

This chain connects TRBV20-1 to TRBJ2-5; no clear D gene. The CDR3 loop spans 11 amino acids. The germline V gene has CDR1 DFQATT and CDR2 SNEGSKA (reference sequence). V lost 3 bases to trimming and J lost 5 bases, with 7 bases between them. CDR3: CSARVQETQYF. The CDR3 bases are TGCAGTGCTAGGGTCCAGGAGACCCAGTACTTC.

This sequence joins TRBV2 and TRBJ1-4, with 8 bases matching TRBD1. The CDR3 totals 14 residues. Germline trimming cut 6 bases from V and 7 bases from J; bases unmatched to any gene: 7. From germline, CDR1 is SNHLY and CDR2 FYNNEI. CDR3 coding DNA: TGTGCCAGCAGGGCCGGGACAGGTCGTGAAAAACTGTTTTTT. Translated, it gives CASRAGTGREKLFF.

The J gene is TRBJ2-1, the V gene TRBV30; no firm D call. V lost 3 bases, J lost 4 bases, and 10 bases lay in between. The germline V gene has CDR1 GTSNPN and CDR2 SVGIG (reference sequence). CDR3 length: 13 amino acids. CDR3 sequence (DNA): TGTGCCTGGAGGACCGCGGTTTACAATGAGCAGTTCTTC. Its protein product is CAWRTAVYNEQFF.

This clone was detected once. The chain has TRBV6-1 and TRBJ2-7; weak D call: TRBD2 (5 bases). Trimming left V 5 bases short and J 6 bases short, with 20 bases between. CDR1 and CDR2 from the germline V gene are MNHNS and SASEGT. This CDR3 spans 15 amino acids. CDR3 bases: TGTGCCAGCAGTCTACAGAGTTCCGGGATCGGCGAGCAGTACTTC. Translation: CASSLQSSGIGEQYF.

The chain uses TRBV5-8 and TRBJ2-3, with D unclear. The germline CDR1 and CDR2 sequences are SGHTS and YDEGEE. Trimming cost V 5 bases and J 4 bases, with 5 bases left between them. This CDR3 is 11 amino acids long. CDR3 DNA sequence: TGTGCCAGCAGGCGTGCAGATACGCAGTATTTT. This gives the protein CASRRADTQYF.

The chain employs TRBV6-5 and TRBJ2-7; possibly TRBD2 for D (5 bases). Looked up from germline, CDR1 is MNHEY and CDR2 is SVGAGI. The CDR3 covers 14 residues. Trimming left V 5 bases short and J 1 base short, with 12 bases between. This chain's CDR3 is CASSPTGVSYEQYF. The CDR3 bases are TGTGCCAGCAGTCCTACCGGGGTTTCCTACGAGCAGTACTTC.

The CDR3 sequence is CASKGSTGSYEQYF. CDR3 coding DNA: TGTGCCAGCAAAGGGTCGACAGGGTCCTACGAGCAGTACTTC. The rearrangement uses TRBV2 and TRBJ2-7; 7 bases agree with TRBD1. The CDR3 has 14 residues. J lost 1 base, V lost 7 bases, and 7 bases had no gene match. Germline assignment: CDR1 SNHLY and CDR2 FYNNEI. The variable domain in full, with the rest retrieved from reference TRBV2 and TRBJ2-7, is EPEVTQTPSHQVTQMGQEVILRCVPISNHLYFYWYRQILGQKVEFLVSFYNNEISEKSEIFDDQFSVERPDGSNFTLKIRSTKLEDSAMYFCASKGSTGSYEQYFGPGTRLTVT.

The rearrangement links TRBV5-6 to TRBJ2-2, with a tentative D call TRBD1 (7 bases). Germline assignment: CDR1 SGHDT and CDR2 YYEEEE. The germline V and J ends were trimmed by 2 bases and 7 bases, with 12 bases remaining between them. This CDR3 spans 14 amino acids. The DNA for the CDR3 is TGTGCCAGCAGCTTCGCAGGGGGGCTCGGGGAGCTGTTTTTT. It translates to CASSFAGGLGELFF.

V and J are TRBV7-2 and TRBJ1-4; D might be TRBD1 (6 bases). V was shortened by 2 bases and J by 0 bases, with 13 bases between the two germline ends. Per germline, CDR1 SGHTA and CDR2 FQGNSA. The CDR3 totals 17 residues. CDR3 residues: CASSLMGTPTTNEKLFF. CDR3 nucleotide sequence: TGTGCCAGCAGCTTAATGGGGACACCTACAACTAATGAAAAACTGTTTTTT. The variable domain in full, completed from reference TRBV7-2 and TRBJ1-4, reads GAGVSQSPSNKVTEKGKDVELRCDPISGHTALYWYRQSLGQGLEFLIYFQGNSAPDKSGLPSDRFSAERTGGSVSTLTIQRTQQEDSAVYLCASSLMGTPTTNEKLFFGSGTQLSVL.

This clone appeared once. V usage is TRBV18 and J usage is TRBJ2-7; D possibly corresponds to TRBD1 (5 bases). Trimming took off 0 bases at V and 3 bases at J, with 6 bases between the two ends. From germline, CDR1 is KGHSH and CDR2 LQKENI. The CDR3 spans 13 residues. The CDR3 DNA reads TGTGCCAGCTCACCACCAGGGGTCTACGAGCAGTACTTC. Translated, it gives CASSPPGVYEQYF. Full variable domain (missing parts from reference TRBV18 and TRBJ2-7): NAGVMQNPRHLVRRRGQEARLRCSPMKGHSHVYWYRQLPEEGLKFMVYLQKENIIDESGMPKERFSAEFPKEGPSILRIQQVVRGDSAAYFCASSPPGVYEQYFGPGTRLTVT.

The gene calls are TRBV6-1 and TRBJ1-3; 7 bases fit TRBD1. Germline V gene sequence: CDR1 MNHNS, CDR2 SASEGT. V gave up 6 bases and J gave up 0 bases; unmatched junction bases: 2. The CDR3 spans 14 residues. The CDR3 loop is CASRRQGSGNTIYF. The CDR3, as DNA: TGTGCCAGCAGACGACAGGGCTCTGGAAACACCATATATTTT.

The V call is TRBV5-4, the J call TRBJ1-2; 8 nucleotides line up with TRBD1. With V trimmed by 1 base and J by 6 bases, 5 bases remained unmatched. The CDR3 runs to 14 residues. Germline CDR1 is SGHNT and CDR2 is YYREEE (reference sequence). The DNA of the CDR3 is TGTGCCAGCAGCTTGAGACAGGGGAGTAATGGCTACACCTTC. Amino acids: CASSLRQGSNGYTF.

The rearrangement links TRBV4-3 to TRBJ2-5; 8 nucleotides align to TRBD2. The last part of the DNA fits TRBJ2-7 better; the J call may be wrong. This CDR3 has 16 amino acids. CDR1 LGHNA and CDR2 YSLEER come from the germline V gene. The CDR3 spells CASSPEGGSGNYEQYF. CDR3 nucleotides: TGCGCCAGCAGCCCGGAGGGAGGTAGCGGGAACTACGAGCAGTACTTC.

The chain combines TRBV10-2 with TRBJ1-1, with D possibly TRBD1 on 5 matching bases. Per the germline V gene, CDR1 is WSHSY and CDR2 is SAAADI. This CDR3 spans 12 amino acids. The ends were cut back, 3 bases at V and 10 bases at J, with 12 bases in the middle. The CDR3, as DNA: TGCGCCAGCAGTGATATAGGCCAGGGAGCTTTCTTT. Amino acids: CASSDIGQGAFF.

Only a few counts were recorded for this clone. Here the CDR3 omits its conserved ending phenylalanine or tryptophan, so a read error is the likely source. The limits of the CDR3 on the DNA are not certain, so only TCRdb's listed CDR3 is given. This chain connects TRBV21-1 to TRBJ2-7; the table names TRBD2, a call not compared with the DNA. TRBV21-1 is marked as a pseudogene. The CDR3 region is 10 residues in length, termini included. This chain's CDR3 is CASSKGKAGE.

Points on this clone: An end of the junction does not agree with germline; a read error may underlie this. The gene calls are TRBV6-1 and TRBJ2-1, with 10 positions matching TRBD2. The CDR3 spans 15 residues. Per germline, CDR1 MNHNS and CDR2 SASEGT. CDR3: CASSATSGDYNEQLF. The CDR3 DNA reads as TGTGCCAGCAGTGCCACTAGCGGGGATTACAATGAGCAGCTCTTC.

The chain is built from TRBV29-1 and TRBJ1-2; 12 nucleotides line up with TRBD1. This CDR3 region has 13 residues. V lost 7 bases, J lost 7 bases, and 7 bases stayed unmatched. Germline CDR1 SQVTM, CDR2 ANQGSEA. CDR3 in DNA: TGCAGCGGGGGGACAGGGGGCGATTTTGGCTACACCTTC. Amino acid sequence: CSGGTGGDFGYTF.

The chain employs TRBV7-3 and TRBJ2-7; TRBD1 might be the D (5 bases). In germline, CDR1 is SGHTA, CDR2 FQGTGA. CDR3 length: 15 residues. V lost 1 base and J lost 0, with 10 bases in between. The CDR3 coding sequence is TGTGCCAGCAGCTTAAAGCCAGGGCTCTCCTACGAGCAGTACTTC. Translated: CASSLKPGLSYEQYF. Full variable domain (outside the CDR3, taken from reference TRBV7-3 and TRBJ2-7): GAGVSQTPSNKVTEKGKYVELRCDPISGHTALYWYRQSLGQGPEFLIYFQGTGAADDSGLPNDRFFAVRPEGSVSTLKIQRTERGDSAVYLCASSLKPGLSYEQYFGPGTRLTVT.

V usage is TRBV9 and J usage is TRBJ1-6; 7 positions agree with TRBD1. With V trimmed by 4 bases and J by 5 bases, 3 bases remained unmatched. Per the germline V gene, CDR1 is SGDLS and CDR2 is YYNGEE. This CDR3 is 14 amino acids long. This chain's CDR3 is CASSTGQDNSPLHF. In DNA, the CDR3 is TGTGCCAGCAGCACCGGACAGGATAATTCACCCCTCCACTTT.

This clone was recorded only once. CDR3 sequence: CASSQLAGLTDTQYF. The CDR3 region has the DNA TGTGCCAGCAGCCAATTAGCGGGTTTAACAGATACGCAGTATTTT. The V and J genes are TRBV4-2 and TRBJ2-3, with TRBD2 matching over 7 bases. CDR3 size: 15 residues. Germline assignment: CDR1 LGHNA and CDR2 YNFKEQ. J lost 3 bases, V lost 2 bases, and 5 bases had no gene match.

V and J are TRBV6-5 and TRBJ1-2; D is unclear. The CDR3 totals 12 residues. The germline V gene encodes CDR1 MNHEY and CDR2 SVGAGI. Trimming removed 7 bases from V and 2 bases from J, with 8 bases in between. The CDR3 loop is CASIARNYGYTF. The CDR3 nucleotides read TGTGCCAGCATTGCTCGGAACTATGGCTACACCTTC.

The rearrangement links TRBV27 to TRBJ2-1; tentatively, D is TRBD2 (5 bases). V lost 0 bases, J lost 8 bases, and 8 bases lay in between. Germline CDR1 MNHEY, CDR2 SMNVEV (reference sequence). This CDR3 comprises 13 residues. The CDR3 loop is CASSLSRGYEQFF. CDR3 nucleotides: TGTGCCAGCAGTTTATCTCGAGGGTATGAGCAGTTCTTC.

The chain couples TRBV5-4 to TRBJ2-7; 7 nucleotides align to TRBD2. The CDR3 sequence is 15 residues long. Germline V CDR1 and CDR2: SGHNT, YYREEE (reference sequence). The J segment lost 1 base and the V segment lost 3 bases, leaving 7 bases of the junction unmatched. The CDR3, as DNA: TGTGCCAGCAGCTCCGCGGGAGTCTTATCCTACGAGCAGTACTTC. It yields the protein CASSSAGVLSYEQYF.

This chain uses TRBV4-2 with TRBJ2-3, with 12 nucleotides matching TRBD2. CDR3 size: 16 residues. Germline V gene data show CDR1 as LGHNA and CDR2 as YNFKEQ. V shed 0 bases and J 7 bases; nucleotides not matched to a gene: 5. The CDR3 region has the DNA TGTGCCAGCAGCCAAGAATGGACTAGCGGGATAAATACGCAGTATTTT. Amino acids: CASSQEWTSGINTQYF.

This chain connects TRBV6-6 to TRBJ2-7; 13 bases line up with TRBD2. Germline CDR1 MNHNY, CDR2 SVGAGI (reference sequence). J gave up 6 bases and V 5 bases, and 10 bases lay outside the gene matches. The CDR3 is 16 amino acids. The chain's CDR3 is CASSPPGTSGNSEQYF. In DNA, the CDR3 is TGTGCCAGCAGTCCCCCGGGGACTAGCGGGAACAGCGAGCAGTACTTC.